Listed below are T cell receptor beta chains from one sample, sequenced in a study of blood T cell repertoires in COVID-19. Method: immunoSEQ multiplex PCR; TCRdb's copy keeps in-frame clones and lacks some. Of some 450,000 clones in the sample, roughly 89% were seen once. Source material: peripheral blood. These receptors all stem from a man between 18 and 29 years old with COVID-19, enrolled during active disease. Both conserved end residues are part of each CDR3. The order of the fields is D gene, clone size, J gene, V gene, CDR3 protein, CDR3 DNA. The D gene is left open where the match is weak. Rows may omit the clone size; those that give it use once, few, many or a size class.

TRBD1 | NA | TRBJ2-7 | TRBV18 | CASSPDRVHEQYF | TGTGCCAGCTCACCCGACAGGGTCCACGAGCAGTACTTC
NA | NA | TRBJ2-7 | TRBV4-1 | CASSPGDSSYEQYF | TGCGCCAGCAGCCCGGGGGACAGCTCCTACGAGCAGTACTTC
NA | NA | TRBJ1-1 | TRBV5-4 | CASAGEGNTEAFF | TGTGCCAGCGCCGGGGAGGGGAACACTGAAGCTTTCTTT
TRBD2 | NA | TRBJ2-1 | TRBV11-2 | CASSLVEGRDEQFF | TGTGCCAGCAGCTTAGTGGAGGGGAGGGATGAGCAGTTCTTC
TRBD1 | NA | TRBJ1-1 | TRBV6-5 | CASSRDRELTWAFF | TGTGCCAGCAGTAGGGACAGGGAACTTACCTGGGCTTTCTTT
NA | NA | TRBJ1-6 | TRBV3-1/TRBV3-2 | CASSLDRNSPLHF | TGTGCCAGCAGCCTTGACAGGAATTCACCCCTCCACTTT
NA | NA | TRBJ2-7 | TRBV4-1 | CASSQEATYEQYF | TGCGCCAGCAGCCAAGAAGCGACCTACGAGCAGTACTTC
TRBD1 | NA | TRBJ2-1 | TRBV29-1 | CSVQGPEQFF | TGCAGCGTACAGGGGCCTGAGCAGTTCTTC
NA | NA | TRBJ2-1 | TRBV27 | CASSLFAGDSYNEQFF | TGTGCCAGCAGTTTATTCGCGGGCGACTCCTACAATGAGCAGTTCTTC
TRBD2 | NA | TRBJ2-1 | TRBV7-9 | CASSSRTSGNEQFF | TGTGCCAGCAGCTCACGGACTAGTGGAAATGAGCAGTTCTTC
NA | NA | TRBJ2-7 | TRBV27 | CASSSYRDRGEQYF | TGTGCCAGCAGTTCATACAGGGACCGCGGCGAGCAGTACTTC
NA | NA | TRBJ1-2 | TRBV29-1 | CSVPATGSDYGYTF | TGCAGCGTCCCAGCCACAGGGTCCGACTATGGCTACACCTTC
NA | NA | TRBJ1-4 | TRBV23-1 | CASSRIGGSREEKLFF | TGCGCCAGCAGTCGCATTGGGGGGTCAAGGGAGGAAAAACTGTTTTTT
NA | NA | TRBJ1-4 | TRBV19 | CASSSNSQGINEKLFF | TGTGCCAGTAGTTCCAACTCACAGGGAATTAATGAAAAACTGTTTTTT
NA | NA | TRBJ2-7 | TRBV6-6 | CASSIQTGRYEQYF | TGTGCCAGCAGTATTCAGACAGGGAGGTACGAGCAGTACTTC
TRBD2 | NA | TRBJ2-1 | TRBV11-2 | CASSSRLAGGINEQFF | TGTGCCAGCAGCTCCCGACTAGCGGGGGGGATCAATGAGCAGTTCTTC
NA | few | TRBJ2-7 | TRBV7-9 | CASSFPLVPEQYF | TGTGCCAGCAGCTTTCCACTCGTCCCCGAGCAGTACTTC
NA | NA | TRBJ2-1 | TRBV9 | CASSVALESPNEQFF | TGTGCCAGCAGCGTAGCTCTCGAGAGCCCCAATGAGCAGTTCTTC
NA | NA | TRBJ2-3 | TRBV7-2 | CASSRHGTDTQYF | TGTGCCAGCAGCCGACATGGCACAGATACGCAGTATTTT
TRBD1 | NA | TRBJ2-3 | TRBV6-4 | CASSESGTGGLLSTDTQYF | TGTGCCAGCAGTGAATCCGGGACAGGGGGCCTCCTTTCCACAGATACGCAGTATTTT
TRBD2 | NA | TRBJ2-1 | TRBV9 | CASSALAGGNNEQFF | TGTGCCAGCAGCGCTCTAGCGGGAGGGAATAATGAGCAGTTCTTC
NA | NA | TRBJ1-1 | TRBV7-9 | CASSLAAGNTEAFF | TGTGCCAGCAGCTTAGCAGCGGGCAACACTGAAGCTTTCTTT
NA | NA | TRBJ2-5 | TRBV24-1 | CATSKGGEPEETQYF | TGTGCCACCAGTAAGGGCGGGGAGCCTGAGGAGACCCAGTACTTC
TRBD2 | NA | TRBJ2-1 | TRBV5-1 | CASSLGGEGNEQFF | TGCGCCAGCAGCTTGGGAGGGGAGGGGAATGAGCAGTTCTTC
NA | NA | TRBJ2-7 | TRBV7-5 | CVRSLGTVPKEQYF | TGTGTCAGAAGCTTAGGGACAGTTCCTAAGGAGCAGTACTTC
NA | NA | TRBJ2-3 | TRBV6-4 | CASRVLRGRSTDTQYF | TGTGCCAGCAGAGTACTCAGGGGACGGAGCACAGATACGCAGTATTTT
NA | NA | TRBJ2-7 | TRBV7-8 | CASSPRSTPGYEQYF | TGTGCCAGCAGCCCTCGGAGTACTCCGGGCTACGAGCAGTACTTC
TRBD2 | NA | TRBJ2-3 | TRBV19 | CASSPSSGRSTDTQYF | TGTGCCAGTAGTCCCTCAAGCGGGAGAAGCACAGATACGCAGTATTTT
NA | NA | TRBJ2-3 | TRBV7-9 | CASSPRGPDTQYF | TGTGCCAGCAGCCCCCGCGGGCCGGATACGCAGTATTTT
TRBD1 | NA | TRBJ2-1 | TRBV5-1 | CASSLAGTGYNEQFF | TGCGCCAGCAGCTTGGCCGGGACAGGGTACAATGAGCAGTTCTTC
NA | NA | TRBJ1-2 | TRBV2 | CASSESYGYTF | TGTGCCAGCAGTGAGAGTTATGGCTACACCTTC
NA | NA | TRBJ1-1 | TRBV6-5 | CASTPGLHTEAFF | TGTGCCAGCACGCCAGGGCTACACACTGAAGCTTTCTTT
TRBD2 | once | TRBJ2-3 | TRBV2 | CANQLAPTDTQYF | TGTGCCAACCAACTAGCGCCCACAGATACGCAGTATTTT
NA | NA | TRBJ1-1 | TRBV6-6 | CASSYRAGATEAFF | TGTGCCAGCAGTTACCGAGCAGGGGCTACTGAAGCTTTCTTT
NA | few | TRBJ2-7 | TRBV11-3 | CASSYIGESGEQYF | TGTGCCAGCAGCTACATAGGGGAATCGGGCGAGCAGTACTTC